The present TCR beta chain was sequenced within a study of T cell responses to AZD1222 COVID-19 vaccine. Study results and caveats: White British people made up most donors, females outnumbered males, and clonal diversity was possibly underestimated. Samples come after the peak T cell response, not at day 14.

For this clone: Its antigen is currently unknown.

TCRdb keeps only in-frame clones here, not all; method: immunoSEQ multiplex PCR. The sample comprises about 88,000 clones, about nine tenths of which are singletons, and 5% to 6% rests with the top ten. The germline gives CDR1 LGHNA, CDR2 YNFKEQ. The CDR3 extends over 10 amino acids. Between the trimmed V and J ends, which lost 8 bases and 4 bases, there was a span of 5 bases. The clonotype comes from an adult who received the AZD1222 COVID-19 vaccine. V and J are TRBV4-2 and TRBJ1-1; no reliable D call. Source: peripheral blood, taken 28 days after the second AZD1222 dose. CDR3 sequence: CASGVTEAFF. CDR3 bases: TGTGCCAGCGGGGTCACTGAAGCTTTCTTT.